These 7 T cell receptor beta chains were sequenced from one sample in a study of OX40 agonist ivuxolimab in advanced cancers. Measured with immunoSEQ multiplex PCR; TCRdb has only the in-frame clones, and not every one. The table has tens of thousands of clones, over 65% seen once; the top ten hold about 0.61%. The source material was CD4+ or CD8+ T cells sorted from blood, sampled in a trial of the OX40 agonist ivuxolimab. These receptors came from an adult with an advanced solid tumor such as melanoma, head and neck, liver or kidney cancer.

The V gene is TRBV4-1, the J gene TRBJ1-2; D might be TRBD1 (5 bases). Trimming took 3 bases from V and 4 from J, leaving 12 bases between them. CDR3 length equals 14 residues. Per germline, CDR1 MGHRA and CDR2 YSYEKL. The CDR3 protein is CASSHAGTAYGYTF. The CDR3 nucleotides read TGCGCCAGCAGCCATGCCGGGACCGCCTATGGCTACACCTTC.

The chain uses TRBV7-2 and TRBJ2-5; no clear D. Trimming cost V 1 base and J 2 bases, with 11 bases left between them. CDR1 and CDR2 (germline): SGHTA, FQGNSA. The length of the CDR3 is 15 residues. CDR3 sequence: CASSLVGQKQETQYF. CDR3 coding DNA: TGTGCCAGCAGCTTAGTCGGGCAGAAGCAAGAGACCCAGTACTTC.

This chain joins TRBV7-8 and TRBJ1-6, with D uncertain. The CDR3 extends over 16 amino acids. V was clipped by 4 bases and J by 7 bases, with 17 bases between them. Germline-derived CDR1 and CDR2 are SGHVS and FQNEAQ. CDR3 sequence reads: CASSWSRAVTNSPLHF. In DNA form, the CDR3 reads TGTGCCAGCAGCTGGAGTAGGGCAGTTACAAATTCACCCCTCCACTTT.

The chain couples TRBV7-2 to TRBJ2-5, with 9 bases aligning to TRBD2. CDR3 length: 15 residues. CDR1 is SGHTA and CDR2 is FQGNSA in the germline V gene. V gave up 4 bases and J gave up 3 bases; unmatched junction bases: 6. CDR3 sequence: CASSSFRLAEETQYF. The CDR3, as DNA: TGTGCCAGCAGCTCCTTCCGACTAGCGGAAGAGACCCAGTACTTC.

The chain recombines TRBV28 with TRBJ1-5, with 8 bases fitting TRBD1. The CDR3 extends over 14 amino acids. Germline loops: CDR1 MDHEN, CDR2 SYDVKM. V gave up 9 bases and J gave up 4 bases; unmatched junction bases: 8. The chain's CDR3 is CASSSGQGNQPQHF. CDR3 in DNA: TGTGCCAGTTCAAGCGGACAGGGTAATCAGCCCCAGCATTTT.

The chain recombines TRBV10-3 with TRBJ1-3; unclear D gene. Germline V lookup: CDR1 ENHRY, CDR2 SYGVKD. CDR3 length: 15 residues. The germline V and J ends were trimmed by 3 bases and 0 bases, with 9 bases remaining between them. The CDR3 reads CAISDGLSSGNTIYF. Written as DNA, the CDR3 is TGTGCCATCAGTGACGGACTGTCCTCTGGAAACACCATATATTTT.

The rearrangement joins TRBV7-9 to TRBJ1-1, with 10 bases that match TRBD1. The CDR3 contains 17 residues. Germline values: CDR1 SEHNR, CDR2 FQNEAQ (reference sequence). J lost 1 base, V lost 5 bases, and 10 bases had no gene match. The CDR3 protein is CASSPRGTGAGNTEAFF. The DNA of the CDR3 is TGTGCCAGCAGCCCTAGAGGGACAGGGGCAGGGAACACTGAAGCTTTCTTT. The entire variable domain, with the rest obtained from reference TRBV7-9 and TRBJ1-1, is as follows: DTGVSQNPRHKITKRGQNVTFRCDPISEHNRLYWYRQTLGQGPEFLTYFQNEAQLEKSRLLSDRFSAERPKGSFSTLEIQRTEQGDSAMYLCASSPRGTGAGNTEAFFGQGTRLTVV.